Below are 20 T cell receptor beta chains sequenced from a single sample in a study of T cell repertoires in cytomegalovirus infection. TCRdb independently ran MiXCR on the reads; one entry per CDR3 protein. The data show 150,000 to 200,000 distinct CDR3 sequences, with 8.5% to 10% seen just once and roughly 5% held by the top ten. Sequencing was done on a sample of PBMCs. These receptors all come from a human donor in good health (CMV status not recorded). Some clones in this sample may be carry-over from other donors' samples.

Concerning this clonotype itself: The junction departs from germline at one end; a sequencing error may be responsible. CDR3 in DNA: TGTGCCAGCAGTTATTCAGGCACTCAGCCCCAGCCTTTT. Translating it yields CASSYSGTQPQPF. V gene TRBV6-6 combines with J gene TRBJ1-5; D unresolved. This CDR3 is 13 amino acids long. CDR1 is MNHNY, CDR2 SVGAGI, per germline (reference sequence).

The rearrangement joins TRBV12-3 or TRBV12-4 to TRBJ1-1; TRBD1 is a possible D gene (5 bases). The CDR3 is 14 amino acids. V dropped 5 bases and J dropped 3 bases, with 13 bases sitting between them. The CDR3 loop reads CASSPRQLYTEAFF. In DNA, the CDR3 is TGTGCCAGCAGTCCGAGACAGTTATACACTGAAGCTTTCTTT.

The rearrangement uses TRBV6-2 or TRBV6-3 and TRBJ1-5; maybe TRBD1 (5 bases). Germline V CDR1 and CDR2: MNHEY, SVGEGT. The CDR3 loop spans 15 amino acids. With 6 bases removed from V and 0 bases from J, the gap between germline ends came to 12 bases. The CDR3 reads CASRQAGDSNQPQHF. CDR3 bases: TGTGCCAGCAGACAGGCGGGGGATAGCAATCAGCCCCAGCATTTT.

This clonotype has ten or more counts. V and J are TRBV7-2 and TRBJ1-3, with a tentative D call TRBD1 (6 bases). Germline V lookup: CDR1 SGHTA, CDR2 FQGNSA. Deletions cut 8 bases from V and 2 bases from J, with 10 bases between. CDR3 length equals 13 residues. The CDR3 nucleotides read TGTGCCAGCCGAGGGGACACTGGAAACACCATATATTTT. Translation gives CASRGDTGNTIYF.

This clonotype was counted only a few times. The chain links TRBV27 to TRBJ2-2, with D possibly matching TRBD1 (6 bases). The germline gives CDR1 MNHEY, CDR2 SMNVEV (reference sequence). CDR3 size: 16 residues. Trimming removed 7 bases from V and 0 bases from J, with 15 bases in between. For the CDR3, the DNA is TGTGCCAGCAACCTAGGGACATTGGCGAACACCGGGGAGCTGTTTTTT. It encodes CASNLGTLANTGELFF.

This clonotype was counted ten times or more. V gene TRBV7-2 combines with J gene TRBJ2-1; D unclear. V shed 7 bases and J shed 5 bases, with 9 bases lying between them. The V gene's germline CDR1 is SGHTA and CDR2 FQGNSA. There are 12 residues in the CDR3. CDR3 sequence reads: CASTKANNEQFF. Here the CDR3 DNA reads TGTGCCAGCACCAAGGCTAACAATGAGCAGTTCTTC.

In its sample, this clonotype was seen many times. CDR3 nucleotide sequence: TGTGCCAGCAGTTTCATATTCGACAGTAACTATGGCTACACCTTC. This encodes CASSFIFDSNYGYTF. J is TRBJ1-2 and V is TRBV28; maybe TRBD1 (5 bases). V lost 3 bases and J lost 1, with 12 bases in between. This CDR3 spans 15 amino acids. Germline-derived CDR1 and CDR2 are MDHEN and SYDVKM.

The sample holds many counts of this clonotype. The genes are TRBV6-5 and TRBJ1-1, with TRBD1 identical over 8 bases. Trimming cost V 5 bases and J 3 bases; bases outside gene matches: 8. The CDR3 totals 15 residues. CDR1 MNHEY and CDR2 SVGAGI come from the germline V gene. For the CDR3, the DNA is TGTGCCAGCAGTCCGGACAGGGCCTTTTACACTGAAGCTTTCTTT. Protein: CASSPDRAFYTEAFF.

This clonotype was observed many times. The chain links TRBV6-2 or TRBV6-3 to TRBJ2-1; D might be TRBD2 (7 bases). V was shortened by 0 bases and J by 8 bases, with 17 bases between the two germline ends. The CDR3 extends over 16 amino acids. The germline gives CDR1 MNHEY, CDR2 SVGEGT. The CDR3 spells CASSYSPEGGPDEQFF. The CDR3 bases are TGTGCCAGCAGTTACTCCCCTGAGGGGGGGCCAGATGAGCAGTTCTTC.

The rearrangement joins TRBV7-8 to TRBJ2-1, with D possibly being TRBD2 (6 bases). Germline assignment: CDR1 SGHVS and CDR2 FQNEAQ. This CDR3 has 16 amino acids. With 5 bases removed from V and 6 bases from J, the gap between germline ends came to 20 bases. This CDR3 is CASSPTRRGKSNEQFF. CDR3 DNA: TGTGCCAGCAGCCCCACCAGGAGGGGAAAAAGCAATGAGCAGTTCTTC. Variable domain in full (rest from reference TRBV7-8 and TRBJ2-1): GAGVSQSPRYKVAKRGQDVALRCDPISGHVSLFWYQQALGQGPEFLTYFQNEAQLDKSGLPSDRFFAERPEGSVSTLKIQRTQQEDSAVYLCASSPTRRGKSNEQFFGPGTRLTVL.

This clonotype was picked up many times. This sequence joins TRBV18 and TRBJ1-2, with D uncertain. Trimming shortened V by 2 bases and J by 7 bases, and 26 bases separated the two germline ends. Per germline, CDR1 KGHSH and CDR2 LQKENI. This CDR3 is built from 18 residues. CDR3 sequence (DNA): TGTGCCAGCTCACCAATATTGAGGACCACCCCAGTATCCGGTGGCTACACCTTC. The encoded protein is CASSPILRTTPVSGGYTF.

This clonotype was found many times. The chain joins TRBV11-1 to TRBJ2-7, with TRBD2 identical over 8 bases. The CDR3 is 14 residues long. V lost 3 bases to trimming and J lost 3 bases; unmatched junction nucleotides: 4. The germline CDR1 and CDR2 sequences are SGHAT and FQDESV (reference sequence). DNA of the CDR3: TGTGCCAGCAGCTTTCGGGGGGGCCACTACGAGCAGTACTTC. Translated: CASSFRGGHYEQYF.

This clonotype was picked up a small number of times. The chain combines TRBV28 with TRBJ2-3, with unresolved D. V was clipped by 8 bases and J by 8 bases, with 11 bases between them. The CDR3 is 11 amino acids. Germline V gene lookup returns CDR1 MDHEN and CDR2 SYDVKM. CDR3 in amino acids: CASYAPGTQYF. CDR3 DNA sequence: TGTGCCAGCTATGCCCCAGGTACGCAGTATTTT.

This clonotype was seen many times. CDR3 bases: TGTGCCAGCGGAAGGACAGGGATGGAAGAGACCCAGTACTTC. It codes for CASGRTGMEETQYF. This rearrangement joins TRBV12-3 or TRBV12-4 to TRBJ2-5, with 8 positions matching TRBD1. The CDR3 contains 14 residues. The trim removed 8 bases at V and 3 bases at J, leaving 8 bases unmatched.

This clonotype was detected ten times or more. CDR3 in amino acids: CASSFGGSSGNTIYF. In DNA, the CDR3 is TGTGCCAGCAGTTTTGGCGGATCCTCTGGAAACACCATATATTTT. The chain is built from TRBV28 and TRBJ1-3, with unresolved D. Trimming cost V 3 bases and J 0 bases, with 9 bases left between them. The CDR3 contains 15 residues. Germline V gene sequence: CDR1 MDHEN, CDR2 SYDVKM.

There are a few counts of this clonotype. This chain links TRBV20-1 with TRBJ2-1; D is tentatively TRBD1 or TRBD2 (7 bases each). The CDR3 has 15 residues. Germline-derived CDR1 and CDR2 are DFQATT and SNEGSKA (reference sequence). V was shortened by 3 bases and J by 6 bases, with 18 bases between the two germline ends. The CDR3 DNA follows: TGCAGTGCTAGTAGGGGGCGGGAGCCGTTCAATGAGCAGTTCTTC. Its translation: CSASRGREPFNEQFF.

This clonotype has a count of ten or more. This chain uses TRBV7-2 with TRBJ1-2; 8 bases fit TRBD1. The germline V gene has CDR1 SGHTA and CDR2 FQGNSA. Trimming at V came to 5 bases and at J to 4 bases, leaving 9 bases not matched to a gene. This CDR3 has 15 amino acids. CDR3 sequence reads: CASSRGQGGGYGYTF. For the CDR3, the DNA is TGTGCCAGCAGCCGAGGACAGGGAGGCGGCTATGGCTACACCTTC.

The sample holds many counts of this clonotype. CDR3 in amino acids: CARWVPRGTGSLHF. For the CDR3, the DNA is TGCGCCAGATGGGTCCCGAGGGGGACTGGGTCCCTCCACTTT. V usage is TRBV23-1 and J usage is TRBJ1-6, with D maybe TRBD1 (6 bases). TRBV23-1 counts as an open reading frame of uncertain function. The V gene lost 9 bases and the J gene lost 14 bases, with 23 bases spanning the gap. The CDR3 consists of 14 residues.

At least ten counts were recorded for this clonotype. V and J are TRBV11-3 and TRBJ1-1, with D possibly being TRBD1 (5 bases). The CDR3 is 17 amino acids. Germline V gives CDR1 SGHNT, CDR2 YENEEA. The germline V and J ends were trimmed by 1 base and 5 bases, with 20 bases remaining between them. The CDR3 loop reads CASSLGSAVRVGTEAFF. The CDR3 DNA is TGTGCCAGCAGCTTAGGGTCGGCGGTCAGGGTGGGGACTGAAGCTTTCTTT.

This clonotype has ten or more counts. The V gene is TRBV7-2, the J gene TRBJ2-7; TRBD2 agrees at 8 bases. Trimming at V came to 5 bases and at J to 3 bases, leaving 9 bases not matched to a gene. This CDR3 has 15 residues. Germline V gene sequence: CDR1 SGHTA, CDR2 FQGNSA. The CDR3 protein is CASSLGAGVFYEQYF. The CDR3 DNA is TGTGCCAGCAGCCTAGGAGCGGGAGTGTTCTACGAGCAGTACTTC.